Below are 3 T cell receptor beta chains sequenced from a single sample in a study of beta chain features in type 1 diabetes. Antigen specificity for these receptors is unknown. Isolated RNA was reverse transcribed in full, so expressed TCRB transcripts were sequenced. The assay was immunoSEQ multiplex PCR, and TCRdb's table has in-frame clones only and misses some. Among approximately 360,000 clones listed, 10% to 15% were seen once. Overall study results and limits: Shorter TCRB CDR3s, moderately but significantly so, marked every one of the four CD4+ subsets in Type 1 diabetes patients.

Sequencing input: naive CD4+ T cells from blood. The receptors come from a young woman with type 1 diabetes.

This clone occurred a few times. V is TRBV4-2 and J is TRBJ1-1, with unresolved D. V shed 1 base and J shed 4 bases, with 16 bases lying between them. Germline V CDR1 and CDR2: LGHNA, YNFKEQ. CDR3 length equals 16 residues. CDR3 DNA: TGTGCCAGCAGCCAAGCTGAGCGGGTCGGGTTCACTGAAGCTTTCTTT. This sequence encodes CASSQAERVGFTEAFF.

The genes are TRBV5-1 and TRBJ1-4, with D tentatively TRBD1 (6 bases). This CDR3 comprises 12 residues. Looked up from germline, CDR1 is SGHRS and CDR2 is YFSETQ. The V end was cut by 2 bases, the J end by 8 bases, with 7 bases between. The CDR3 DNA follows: TGCGCCAGCAGCTTCACAGGGGAAAAACTGTTTTTT. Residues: CASSFTGEKLFF.

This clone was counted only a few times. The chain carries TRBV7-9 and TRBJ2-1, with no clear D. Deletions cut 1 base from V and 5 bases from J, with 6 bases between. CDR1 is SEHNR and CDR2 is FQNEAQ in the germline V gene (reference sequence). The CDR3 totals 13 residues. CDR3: CASSLGLHNEQFF. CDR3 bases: TGTGCCAGCAGCTTAGGACTGCACAATGAGCAGTTCTTC.